Sequencing of this TCR beta chain was carried out in a study of T cell repertoires in ileal Crohn's disease. This clone was counted between two and nine times. What it recognizes is unknown. Documented time point: neoterminal ileum biopsy at postoperative endoscopy, about 6 months after surgery. The method was immunoSEQ multiplex PCR; TCRdb's version includes in-frame clones alone and lacks a portion of them. This sample carries under 20,000 clones, approximately 70% of them seen once, and the ten largest clones take 4% to 5%. Study-wide findings and caveats: Active smokers at surgery had more clonal expansions than non-smokers.

The source material was ileal tissue. The sequence was collected from an adult with Crohn's disease.

The DNA of the CDR3 is TGCGCCAGCAGCCAAATTCCGGGGGTTGGATTTGGTGAAGCTTTCTTT. Translation gives CASSQIPGVGFGEAFF. The chain carries TRBV4-1 and TRBJ1-1; TRBD1 is a possible D gene (5 bases). With 2 bases removed from V and 7 bases from J, the gap between germline ends came to 20 bases. The CDR3 contains 16 residues. Germline V gene lookup returns CDR1 MGHRA and CDR2 YSYEKL.